This is a list of T cell receptor beta chains from one sample in a study of beta chain features in type 1 diabetes. Here immunoSEQ multiplex PCR was the method, and the copy in TCRdb shows in-frame clones only, minus some. The table includes about 930,000 clones, roughly 17% detected once. The source material was naive CD4+ T cells from blood. Receptors were obtained from a young woman in good health. Each CDR3 is given with its conserved first and last residue. The order of the fields is V gene, clone size, J gene, CDR3 protein. Some rows mark clone size as missing; the rest say once, few, many or name a class of expanded clone.

V gene: TRBV6-5; clone size: few; J gene: TRBJ1-2; CDR3 protein: CASSYSTDRGYTF
V gene: TRBV6-5; clone size: NA; J gene: TRBJ2-7; CDR3 protein: CASSYSQTSYSYEQYF
V gene: TRBV7-8; clone size: few; J gene: TRBJ1-5; CDR3 protein: CASSLGQSPGNQPQHF
V gene: TRBV20-1; clone size: NA; J gene: TRBJ1-1; CDR3 protein: CSASGVSGAFF
V gene: TRBV28; clone size: once; J gene: TRBJ2-2; CDR3 protein: CASTLDSRNTGELFF
V gene: TRBV7-2; clone size: NA; J gene: TRBJ2-5; CDR3 protein: CASAFPSGRNQETQYF
V gene: TRBV21-1; clone size: few; J gene: TRBJ1-6; CDR3 protein: CASSKNPTF
V gene: TRBV25-1; clone size: few; J gene: TRBJ2-3; CDR3 protein: CASSERSDTQYF
V gene: TRBV19; clone size: few; J gene: TRBJ2-4; CDR3 protein: CASSPRLAGARGAKNIQYF
V gene: TRBV7-3; clone size: NA; J gene: TRBJ1-2; CDR3 protein: CASSLIAGRGYTF
V gene: TRBV6-1; clone size: NA; J gene: TRBJ1-5; CDR3 protein: CASSEAGNQPQHF
V gene: TRBV9; clone size: NA; J gene: TRBJ2-1; CDR3 protein: CASSVTSGQNNEQFF
V gene: TRBV5-4; clone size: few; J gene: TRBJ2-5; CDR3 protein: CASSLRSWYDELETQYF
V gene: TRBV7-9; clone size: few; J gene: TRBJ2-3; CDR3 protein: CASSFRQGTDTQYF
V gene: TRBV14; clone size: NA; J gene: TRBJ2-7; CDR3 protein: CASSQHGAPRTTSYEQYF
V gene: TRBV14; clone size: few; J gene: TRBJ2-1; CDR3 protein: CASSRGLAGYNEQFF
V gene: TRBV18; clone size: NA; J gene: TRBJ2-5; CDR3 protein: CASSPVGGRASKETQYF
V gene: TRBV28; clone size: NA; J gene: TRBJ1-2; CDR3 protein: CASSSLPWDRVSSSIYTF
V gene: TRBV20-1; clone size: few; J gene: TRBJ1-5; CDR3 protein: CSAGYNQPQHF
V gene: TRBV6-5; clone size: NA; J gene: TRBJ2-2; CDR3 protein: CASTTSRGRTGELFF
V gene: TRBV2; clone size: few; J gene: TRBJ1-4; CDR3 protein: CASRPFGGTNEKLFF
V gene: TRBV28; clone size: NA; J gene: TRBJ2-7; CDR3 protein: CASSRGSSYEQYF
V gene: TRBV27; clone size: NA; J gene: TRBJ1-2; CDR3 protein: CASSLSASGSLYGYTF
V gene: TRBV5-1; clone size: NA; J gene: TRBJ2-2; CDR3 protein: CASRVAGGYTGELFF
V gene: TRBV7-9; clone size: few; J gene: TRBJ1-5; CDR3 protein: CASSYDRNQPQHF
V gene: TRBV4-1; clone size: few; J gene: TRBJ2-1; CDR3 protein: CASSQAAGAGNNEQFF
V gene: TRBV7-2; clone size: few; J gene: TRBJ2-6; CDR3 protein: CASSDSPGANVLTF
V gene: TRBV9; clone size: NA; J gene: TRBJ2-1; CDR3 protein: CASSVGGGRGAYNEQFF
V gene: TRBV7-3; clone size: NA; J gene: TRBJ1-5; CDR3 protein: CASSLLTYQPQHF
V gene: TRBV9; clone size: NA; J gene: TRBJ1-1; CDR3 protein: CASSVTADSEAFF
V gene: TRBV6-6; clone size: NA; J gene: TRBJ1-4; CDR3 protein: CASSYSGGGEKLFF
V gene: TRBV5-4; clone size: few; J gene: TRBJ1-2; CDR3 protein: CASSLGRQGRIYGYTF
V gene: TRBV4-3; clone size: NA; J gene: TRBJ2-1; CDR3 protein: CASSHTGTSGNNEQFF
V gene: TRBV2; clone size: few; J gene: TRBJ1-4; CDR3 protein: CASKRQGDEKLFF
V gene: TRBV11-2; clone size: NA; J gene: TRBJ2-1; CDR3 protein: CASSLVTATYNEQFF
V gene: TRBV7-3; clone size: NA; J gene: TRBJ2-2; CDR3 protein: CASSAHGETGELFF
V gene: TRBV28; clone size: once; J gene: TRBJ1-1; CDR3 protein: CASSLGSQNAEAFF
V gene: TRBV10-3; clone size: NA; J gene: TRBJ2-5; CDR3 protein: CAISMSPGGQETQYF
V gene: TRBV23-1; clone size: NA; J gene: TRBJ1-3; CDR3 protein: CASSQDTFSGNTIYF
V gene: TRBV14; clone size: NA; J gene: TRBJ2-7; CDR3 protein: CASGGSSYEQYF
V gene: TRBV7-2; clone size: NA; J gene: TRBJ2-2; CDR3 protein: CASSLASTSGRVAGELFF
V gene: TRBV20-1; clone size: few; J gene: TRBJ1-4; CDR3 protein: CSANGREKLFF
V gene: TRBV11-2; clone size: few; J gene: TRBJ2-1; CDR3 protein: CASSLVRQGEQFF
V gene: TRBV6-5; clone size: few; J gene: TRBJ1-4; CDR3 protein: CASSNKGGGEKLFF
V gene: TRBV4-3; clone size: NA; J gene: TRBJ1-2; CDR3 protein: CASSQSRGILNYGYTF
V gene: TRBV10-2; clone size: few; J gene: TRBJ2-3; CDR3 protein: CASSPTGDSQDTQYF
V gene: TRBV5-1; clone size: NA; J gene: TRBJ1-1; CDR3 protein: CASSLSGFGTEAFF
V gene: TRBV10-3; clone size: few; J gene: TRBJ2-1; CDR3 protein: CATDSSGSSGEQFF
V gene: TRBV5-1; clone size: NA; J gene: TRBJ2-3; CDR3 protein: CASSFRALTDTQYF
V gene: TRBV7-9; clone size: NA; J gene: TRBJ2-3; CDR3 protein: CASSKQGDTQYF
V gene: TRBV6-6; clone size: few; J gene: TRBJ2-3; CDR3 protein: CASSYGRSTDTQYF
V gene: TRBV18; clone size: NA; J gene: TRBJ2-5; CDR3 protein: CASSPLNQETQYF
V gene: TRBV10-3; clone size: NA; J gene: TRBJ2-1; CDR3 protein: CASSKLAGVFNEQFF
V gene: TRBV5-1; clone size: NA; J gene: TRBJ1-2; CDR3 protein: CASSVGQGNGYTF
V gene: TRBV15; clone size: NA; J gene: NA; CDR3 protein: CATSRDTGTSGYEQYF
V gene: TRBV2; clone size: NA; J gene: TRBJ2-1; CDR3 protein: CASGVYNEQFF
V gene: TRBV10-3; clone size: NA; J gene: TRBJ2-3; CDR3 protein: CAISVAPGLAGGDTQYF
V gene: TRBV11-1; clone size: few; J gene: TRBJ2-3; CDR3 protein: CASSLLVTDTQYF